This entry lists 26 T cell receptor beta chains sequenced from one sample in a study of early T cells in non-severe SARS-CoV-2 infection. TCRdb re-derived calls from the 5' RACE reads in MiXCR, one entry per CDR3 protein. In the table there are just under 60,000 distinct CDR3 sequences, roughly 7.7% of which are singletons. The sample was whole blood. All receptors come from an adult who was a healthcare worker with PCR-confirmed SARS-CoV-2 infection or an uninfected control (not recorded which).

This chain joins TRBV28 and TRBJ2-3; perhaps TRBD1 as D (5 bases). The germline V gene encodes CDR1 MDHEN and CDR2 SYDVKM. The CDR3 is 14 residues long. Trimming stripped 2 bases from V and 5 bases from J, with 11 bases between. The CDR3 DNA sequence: TGTGCCAGCAGTTTACAGGGAAGAGGAGATACGCAGTATTTT. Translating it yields CASSLQGRGDTQYF. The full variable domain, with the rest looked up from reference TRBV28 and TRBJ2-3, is DVKVTQSSRYLVKRTGEKVFLECVQDMDHENMFWYRQDPGLGLRLIYFSYDVKMKEKGDIPEGYSVSREKKERFSLILESASTNQTSMYLCASSLQGRGDTQYFGPGTRLTVL.

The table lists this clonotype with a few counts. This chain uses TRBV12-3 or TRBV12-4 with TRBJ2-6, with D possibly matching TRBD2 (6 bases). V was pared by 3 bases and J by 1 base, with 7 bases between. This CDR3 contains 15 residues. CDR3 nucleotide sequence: TGTGCCAGCAGTTTTGGGGGGTCTGGGGCCAACGTCCTGACTTTC. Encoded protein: CASSFGGSGANVLTF.

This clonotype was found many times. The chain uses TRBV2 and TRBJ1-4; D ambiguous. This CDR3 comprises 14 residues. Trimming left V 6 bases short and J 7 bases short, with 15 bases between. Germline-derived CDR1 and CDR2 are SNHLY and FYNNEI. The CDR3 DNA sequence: TGTGCCAGCAGGAGGACCGCGGCGGGTGAAAAACTGTTTTTT. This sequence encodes CASRRTAAGEKLFF.

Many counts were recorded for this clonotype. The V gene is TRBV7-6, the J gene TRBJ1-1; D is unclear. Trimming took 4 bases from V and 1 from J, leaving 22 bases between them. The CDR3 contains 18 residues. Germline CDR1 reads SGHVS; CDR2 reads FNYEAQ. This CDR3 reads CASSSTLFLKPTNTEAFF. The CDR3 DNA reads TGTGCCAGCAGCTCCACTCTCTTTTTAAAGCCTACGAACACTGAAGCTTTCTTT.

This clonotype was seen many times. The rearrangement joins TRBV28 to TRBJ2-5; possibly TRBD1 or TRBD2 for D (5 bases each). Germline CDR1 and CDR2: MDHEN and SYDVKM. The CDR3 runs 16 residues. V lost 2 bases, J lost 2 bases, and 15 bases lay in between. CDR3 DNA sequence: TGTGCCAGCAGTTTAATCGGGACGAACCGACAAGAGACCCAGTACTTC. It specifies CASSLIGTNRQETQYF.

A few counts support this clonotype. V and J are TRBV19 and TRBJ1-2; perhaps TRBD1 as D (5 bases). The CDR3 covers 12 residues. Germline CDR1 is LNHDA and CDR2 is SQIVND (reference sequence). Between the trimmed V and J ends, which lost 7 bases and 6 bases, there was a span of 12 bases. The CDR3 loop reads CASKARVNGYTF. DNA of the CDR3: TGTGCCAGTAAAGCCAGGGTAAATGGCTACACCTTC.

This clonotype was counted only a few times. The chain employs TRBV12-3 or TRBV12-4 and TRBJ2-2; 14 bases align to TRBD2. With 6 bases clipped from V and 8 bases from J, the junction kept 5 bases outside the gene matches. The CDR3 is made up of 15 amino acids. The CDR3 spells CASRTGLAGVGELFF. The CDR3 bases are TGTGCCAGCAGGACGGGACTAGCGGGAGTAGGGGAGCTGTTTTTT.

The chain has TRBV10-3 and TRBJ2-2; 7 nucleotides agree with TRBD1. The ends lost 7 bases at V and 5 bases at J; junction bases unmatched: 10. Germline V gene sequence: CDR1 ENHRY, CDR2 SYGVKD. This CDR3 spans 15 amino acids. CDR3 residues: CAITPRGTATGELFF. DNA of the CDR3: TGTGCCATCACCCCGAGGGGGACAGCAACCGGGGAGCTGTTTTTT.

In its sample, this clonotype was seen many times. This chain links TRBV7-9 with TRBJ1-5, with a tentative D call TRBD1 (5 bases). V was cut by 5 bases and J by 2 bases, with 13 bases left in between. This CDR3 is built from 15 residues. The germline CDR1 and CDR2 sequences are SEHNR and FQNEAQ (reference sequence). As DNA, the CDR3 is TGTGCCAGCAGCCCGACAGACTCTGGCAATCAGCCCCAGCATTTT. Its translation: CASSPTDSGNQPQHF. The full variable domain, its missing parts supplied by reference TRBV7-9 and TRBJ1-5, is DTGVSQNPRHKITKRGQNVTFRCDPISEHNRLYWYRQTLGQGPEFLTYFQNEAQLEKSRLLSDRFSAERPKGSFSTLEIQRTEQGDSAMYLCASSPTDSGNQPQHFGDGTRLSIL.

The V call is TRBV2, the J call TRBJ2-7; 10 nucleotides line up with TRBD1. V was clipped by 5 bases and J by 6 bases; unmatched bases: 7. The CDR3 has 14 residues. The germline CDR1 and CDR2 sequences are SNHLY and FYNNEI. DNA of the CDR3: TGTGCCAGCAGTCCCCGGGACAGGGGTTCCGAGCAGTACTTC. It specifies CASSPRDRGSEQYF.

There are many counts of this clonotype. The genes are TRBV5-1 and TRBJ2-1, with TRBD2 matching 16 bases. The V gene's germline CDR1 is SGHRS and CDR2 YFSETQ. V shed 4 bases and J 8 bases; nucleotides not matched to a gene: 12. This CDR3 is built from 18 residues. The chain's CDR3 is CASSGGLAGGPGRDEQFF. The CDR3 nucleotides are TGCGCCAGCAGCGGGGGACTAGCGGGAGGGCCAGGAAGGGATGAGCAGTTCTTC. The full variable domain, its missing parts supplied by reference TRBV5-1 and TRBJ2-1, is KAGVTQTPRYLIKTRGQQVTLSCSPISGHRSVSWYQQTPGQGLQFLFEYFSETQRNKGNFPGRFSGRQFSNSRSEMNVSTLELGDSALYLCASSGGLAGGPGRDEQFFGPGTRLTVL.

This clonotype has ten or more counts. CDR3 amino acids: CSARDFGRSSYEQYF. The CDR3 coding sequence is TGCAGTGCTAGAGATTTCGGGAGGAGCTCCTACGAGCAGTACTTC. The chain combines TRBV20-1 with TRBJ2-7; 7 nucleotides line up with TRBD2. Germline V gene sequence: CDR1 DFQATT, CDR2 SNEGSKA (reference sequence). V shed 0 bases, J shed 0 bases, and the junction held 5 bases outside the gene matches. This CDR3 has 15 residues.

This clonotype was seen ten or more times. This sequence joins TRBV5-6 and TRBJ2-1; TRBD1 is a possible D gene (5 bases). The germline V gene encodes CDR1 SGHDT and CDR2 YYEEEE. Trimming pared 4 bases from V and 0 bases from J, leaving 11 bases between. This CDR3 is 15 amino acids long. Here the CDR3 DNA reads TGTGCCAGCAGCCCGACAGCCATCTCCTACAATGAGCAGTTCTTC. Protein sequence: CASSPTAISYNEQFF. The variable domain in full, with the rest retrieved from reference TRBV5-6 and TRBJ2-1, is DAGVTQSPTHLIKTRGQQVTLRCSPKSGHDTVSWYQQALGQGPQFIFQYYEEEERQRGNFPDRFSGHQFPNYSSELNVNALLLGDSALYLCASSPTAISYNEQFFGPGTRLTVL.

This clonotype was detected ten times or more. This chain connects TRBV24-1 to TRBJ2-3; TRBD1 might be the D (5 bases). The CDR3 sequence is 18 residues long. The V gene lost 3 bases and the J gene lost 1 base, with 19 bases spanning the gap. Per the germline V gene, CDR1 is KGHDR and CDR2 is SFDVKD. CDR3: CATSDKRKRTSRTDTQYF. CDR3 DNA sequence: TGTGCCACCAGTGATAAGAGGAAGAGGACAAGCCGCACAGATACGCAGTATTTT.

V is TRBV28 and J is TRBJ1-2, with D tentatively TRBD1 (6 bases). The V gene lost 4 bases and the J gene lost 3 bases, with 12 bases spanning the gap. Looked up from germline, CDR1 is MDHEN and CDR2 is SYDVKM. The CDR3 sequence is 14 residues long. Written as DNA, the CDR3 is TGTGCCAGCAGTTCAGGGACAACCGACTATGGCTACACCTTC. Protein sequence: CASSSGTTDYGYTF.

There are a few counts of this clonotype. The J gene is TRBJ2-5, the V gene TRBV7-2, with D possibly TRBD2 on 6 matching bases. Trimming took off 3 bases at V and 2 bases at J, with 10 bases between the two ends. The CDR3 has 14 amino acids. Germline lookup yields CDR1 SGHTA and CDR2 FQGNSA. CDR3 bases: TGTGCCAGCAGCTTGGGACTGGGACAAGAGACCCAGTACTTC. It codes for CASSLGLGQETQYF.

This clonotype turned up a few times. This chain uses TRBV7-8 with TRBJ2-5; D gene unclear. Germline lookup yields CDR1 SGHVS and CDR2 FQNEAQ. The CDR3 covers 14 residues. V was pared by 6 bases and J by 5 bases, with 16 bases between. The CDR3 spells CASSPTRFSETQYF. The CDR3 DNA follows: TGTGCCAGCAGTCCTACACGCTTTAGTGAGACCCAGTACTTC.

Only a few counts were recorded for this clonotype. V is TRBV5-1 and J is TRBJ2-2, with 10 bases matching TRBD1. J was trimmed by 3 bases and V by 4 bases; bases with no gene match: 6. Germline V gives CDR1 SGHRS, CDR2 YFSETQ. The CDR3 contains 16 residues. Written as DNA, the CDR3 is TGCGCCAGCAGCACCCAGACAGGGGGCTACACCGGGGAGCTGTTTTTT. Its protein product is CASSTQTGGYTGELFF. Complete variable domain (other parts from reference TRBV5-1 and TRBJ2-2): KAGVTQTPRYLIKTRGQQVTLSCSPISGHRSVSWYQQTPGQGLQFLFEYFSETQRNKGNFPGRFSGRQFSNSRSEMNVSTLELGDSALYLCASSTQTGGYTGELFFGEGSRLTVL.

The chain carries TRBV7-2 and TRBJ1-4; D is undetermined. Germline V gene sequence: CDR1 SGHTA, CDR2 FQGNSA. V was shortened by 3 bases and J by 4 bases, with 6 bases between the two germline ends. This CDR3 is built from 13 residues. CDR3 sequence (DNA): TGTGCCAGCAGCTTTTTGATTAATGAAAAACTGTTTTTT. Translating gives CASSFLINEKLFF.

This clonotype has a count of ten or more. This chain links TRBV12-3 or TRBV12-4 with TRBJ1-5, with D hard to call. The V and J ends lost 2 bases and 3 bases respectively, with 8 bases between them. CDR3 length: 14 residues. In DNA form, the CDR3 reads TGTGCCAGCAGTTTATCCGGGGTCAATCAGCCCCAGCATTTT. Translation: CASSLSGVNQPQHF.

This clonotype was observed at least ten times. The CDR3 is CAHIPGQRTDTQYF. CDR3 nucleotide sequence: TGTGCCCATATACCGGGACAGCGCACAGATACGCAGTATTTT. The V call is TRBV30, the J call TRBJ2-3, with 7 bases fitting TRBD1. V trimming: 8 bases; J trimming: 1 base; junction bases outside the gene matches: 9. This CDR3 has 14 residues. Germline V gene lookup returns CDR1 GTSNPN and CDR2 SVGIG (reference sequence). Full variable domain (outside the CDR3, taken from reference TRBV30 and TRBJ2-3): SQTIHQWPATLVQPVGSPLSLECTVEGTSNPNLYWYRQAAGRGLQLLFYSVGIGQISSEVPQNLSASRPQDRQFILSSKKLLLSDSGFYLCAHIPGQRTDTQYFGPGTRLTVL.

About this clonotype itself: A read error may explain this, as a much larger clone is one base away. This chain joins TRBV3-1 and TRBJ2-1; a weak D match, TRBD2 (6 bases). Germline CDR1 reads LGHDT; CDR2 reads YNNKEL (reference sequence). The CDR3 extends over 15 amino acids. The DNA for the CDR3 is TGTGCCAGCAGCCAACCCGGGACTCCTTTAGGGGAGCAGCTCTTC. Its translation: CASSQPGTPLGEQLF.

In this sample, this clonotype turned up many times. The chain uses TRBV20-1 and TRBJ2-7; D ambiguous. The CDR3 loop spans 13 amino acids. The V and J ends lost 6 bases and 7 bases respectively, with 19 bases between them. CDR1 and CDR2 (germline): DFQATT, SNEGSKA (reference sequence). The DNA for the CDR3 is TGCAGTGCCATCGGATCCCCATCCGAAGAGCAGTACTTC. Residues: CSAIGSPSEEQYF.

CDR3 coding DNA: TGTGCCAGCAGCTCCATGGGACAGAGCTCCTACAATGAGCAGTTCTTC. It specifies CASSSMGQSSYNEQFF. The chain combines TRBV7-3 with TRBJ2-1; TRBD1 matches at 7 bases. CDR3 length: 16 residues. Germline V gene sequence: CDR1 SGHTA, CDR2 FQGTGA. V shed 4 bases and J 0 bases; nucleotides not matched to a gene: 6. The whole variable domain, remainder taken from reference TRBV7-3 and TRBJ2-1, is GAGVSQTPSNKVTEKGKYVELRCDPISGHTALYWYRQSLGQGPEFLIYFQGTGAADDSGLPNDRFFAVRPEGSVSTLKIQRTERGDSAVYLCASSSMGQSSYNEQFFGPGTRLTVL.

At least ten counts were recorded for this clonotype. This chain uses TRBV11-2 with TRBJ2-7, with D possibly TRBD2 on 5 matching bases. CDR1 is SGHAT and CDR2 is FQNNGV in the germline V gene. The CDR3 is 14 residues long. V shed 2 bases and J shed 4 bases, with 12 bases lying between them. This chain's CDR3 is CASSLLWESYEQYF. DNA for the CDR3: TGTGCCAGCAGCTTATTATGGGAGTCTTACGAGCAGTACTTC.

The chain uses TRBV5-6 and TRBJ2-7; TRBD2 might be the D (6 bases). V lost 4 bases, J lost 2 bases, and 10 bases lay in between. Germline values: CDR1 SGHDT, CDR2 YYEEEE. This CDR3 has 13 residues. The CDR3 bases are TGTGCCAGCAGCCGACTAGGGGCCTACGAGCAGTACTTC. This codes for CASSRLGAYEQYF.